This T cell receptor (beta chain) emerged from a study of cytomegalovirus exposure and HLA in healthy donors. Vbeta (60) and Jbeta (13) primers were used in the PCR. The data were produced by immunoSEQ multiplex PCR, yet TCRdb's version contains in-frame clones alone and is incomplete. The table shows about 84,000 clones, with 78% occurring only once. Germline V lookup: CDR1 GTSNPN, CDR2 SVGIG (reference sequence). The CDR3 sequence is 15 residues long. With V trimmed by 2 bases and J by 4 bases, 7 bases remained unmatched. This clone occurred a few times. This chain joins TRBV30 and TRBJ1-5, with 8 bases lining up with TRBD1. The clonotype was recovered from a male donor in good health and CMV-seropositive. The sequencing input was PBMCs. As DNA, the CDR3 is TGTGCCTGGAGTACTGACCAGGGGGCAAATCAGCCCCAGCATTTT. It yields the protein CAWSTDQGANQPQHF.